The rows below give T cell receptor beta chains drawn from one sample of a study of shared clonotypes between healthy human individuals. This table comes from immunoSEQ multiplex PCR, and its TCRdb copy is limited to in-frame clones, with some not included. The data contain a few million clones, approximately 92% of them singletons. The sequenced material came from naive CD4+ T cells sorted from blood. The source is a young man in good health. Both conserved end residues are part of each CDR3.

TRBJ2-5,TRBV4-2,CASSRAGASQETQYF
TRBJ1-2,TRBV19,CASSNIANYGYTF
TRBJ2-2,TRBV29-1,CSVEGNTGELFF
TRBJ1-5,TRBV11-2,CASSSAGTGNQPQHF
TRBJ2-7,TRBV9,CASSVGSYSPYEQYF
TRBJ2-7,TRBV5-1,CASSLSPGQGAAGQYF
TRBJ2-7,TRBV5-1,CASSFGTGGPIEQYF
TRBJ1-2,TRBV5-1,CASSQDRGGYGYTF
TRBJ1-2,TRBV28,CASSPRVWGYTF
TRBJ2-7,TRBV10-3,CATDSGSSYEQYF
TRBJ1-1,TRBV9,CASSDFDRVVNTEAFF
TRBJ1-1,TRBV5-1,CASSVGTGKMNTEAFF
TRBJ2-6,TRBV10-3,CATLQVPGANVLTF
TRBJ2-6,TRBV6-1,CASSAWTSGVSGANVLTF
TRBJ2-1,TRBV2,CASSEARAGGLHEQFF
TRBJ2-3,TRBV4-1,CASSSYRVRSDTQYF
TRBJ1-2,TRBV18,CASSQGQGANYGYTF
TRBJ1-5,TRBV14,CASSAGGSLNQPQHF
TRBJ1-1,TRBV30,CAWNPFDRERSTEAFF
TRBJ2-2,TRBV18,CASSIRDRVNTGELFF
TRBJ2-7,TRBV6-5,CASSWEMSGEQYF
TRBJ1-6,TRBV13,CASSADRGTLHF
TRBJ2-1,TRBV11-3,CASSPGTSGSLNEQFF
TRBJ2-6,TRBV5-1,CASSLEGNTGANVLTF
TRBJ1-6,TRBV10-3,CATGGNNSPLHF
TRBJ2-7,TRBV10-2,CASSERVTYEQYF
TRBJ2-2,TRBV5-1,CASSLEVINTGELFF
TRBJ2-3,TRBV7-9,CASSATSSTDTQYF
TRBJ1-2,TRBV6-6,CASSYRTTGNYGYTF
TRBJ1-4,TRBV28,CASSSSDGEKLFF
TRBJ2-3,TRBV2,CASSEGGLATDTQYF
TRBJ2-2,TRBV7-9,CASTAAGQLNTGELFF
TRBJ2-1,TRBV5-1,CASSSGQGAPYNEQFF
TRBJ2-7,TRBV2,CATDQAGTLKEVLRWAGEQYF
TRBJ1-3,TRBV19,CASSPGGQSGNTIYF
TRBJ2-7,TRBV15,CATSRDRDGGYEQYF
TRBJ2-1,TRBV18,CASSPPSGGTYNEQFF
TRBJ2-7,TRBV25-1,CASSTSGSASYEQYF
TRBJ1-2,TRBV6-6,CASRPPGSSYGYTF
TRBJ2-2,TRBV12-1,CASSSTTGSYTGELFF
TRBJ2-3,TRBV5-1,CASSLGLAGRTDTQYF
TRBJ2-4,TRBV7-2,CASSLVPTGAKNIQYF
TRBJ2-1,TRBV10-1,CASSPSGSLAHNEQFF